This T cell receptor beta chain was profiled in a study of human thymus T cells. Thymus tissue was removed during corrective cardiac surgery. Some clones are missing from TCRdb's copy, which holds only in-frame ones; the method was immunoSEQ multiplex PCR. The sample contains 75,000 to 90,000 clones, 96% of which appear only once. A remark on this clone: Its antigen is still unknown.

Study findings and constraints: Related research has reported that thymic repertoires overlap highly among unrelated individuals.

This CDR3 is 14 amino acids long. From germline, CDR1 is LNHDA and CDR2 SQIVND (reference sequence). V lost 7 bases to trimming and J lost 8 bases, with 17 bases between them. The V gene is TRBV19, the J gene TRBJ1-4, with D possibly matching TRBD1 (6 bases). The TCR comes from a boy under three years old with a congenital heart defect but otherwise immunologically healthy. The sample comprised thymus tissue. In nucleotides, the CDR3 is TGTGCCAGTATGAGGGCAGGGGCAGGAGAAAAACTGTTTTTT. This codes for CASMRAGAGEKLFF.